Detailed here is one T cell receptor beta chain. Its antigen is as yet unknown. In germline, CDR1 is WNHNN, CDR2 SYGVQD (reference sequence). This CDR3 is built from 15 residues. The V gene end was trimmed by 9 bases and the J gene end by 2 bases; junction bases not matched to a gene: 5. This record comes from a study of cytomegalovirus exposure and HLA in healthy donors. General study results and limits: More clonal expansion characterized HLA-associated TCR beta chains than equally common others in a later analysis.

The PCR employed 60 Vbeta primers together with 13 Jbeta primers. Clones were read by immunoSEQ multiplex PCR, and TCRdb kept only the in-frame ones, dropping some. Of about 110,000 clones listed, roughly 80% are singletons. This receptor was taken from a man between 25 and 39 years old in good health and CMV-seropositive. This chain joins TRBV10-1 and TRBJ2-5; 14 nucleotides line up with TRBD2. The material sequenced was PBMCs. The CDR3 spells CARWTSGGFQETQYF. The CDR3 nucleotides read TGCGCCAGATGGACTAGCGGGGGGTTTCAAGAGACCCAGTACTTC.